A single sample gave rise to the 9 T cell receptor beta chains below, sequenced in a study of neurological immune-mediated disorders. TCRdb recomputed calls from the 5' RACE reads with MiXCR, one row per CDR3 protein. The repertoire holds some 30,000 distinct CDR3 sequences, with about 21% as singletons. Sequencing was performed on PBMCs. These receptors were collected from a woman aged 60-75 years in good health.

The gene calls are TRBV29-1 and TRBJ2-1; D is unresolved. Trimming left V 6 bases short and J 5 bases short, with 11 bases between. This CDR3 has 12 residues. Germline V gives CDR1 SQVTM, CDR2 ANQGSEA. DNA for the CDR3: TGCAGCGTGGATACAGTTAACAATGAGCAGTTCTTC. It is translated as CSVDTVNNEQFF.

CDR3 bases: TGTGCCAGCAGTTCTCGGAAAGAGCAGTACTTC. Translation gives CASSSRKEQYF. The chain has TRBV27 and TRBJ2-7, with D hard to call. The CDR3 runs 11 residues. Trimming removed 4 bases from V and 7 bases from J, with 8 bases in between. Per the germline V gene, CDR1 is MNHEY and CDR2 is SMNVEV (reference sequence).

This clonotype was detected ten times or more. The CDR3 DNA is TGTGCCAGCAGCCACGACGAGACCCAGTACTTC. Translation gives CASSHDETQYF. This chain connects TRBV7-8 to TRBJ2-5; the D is unclear. From germline, CDR1 is SGHVS and CDR2 FQNEAQ. The germline V and J ends were trimmed by 5 bases and 5 bases, with 6 bases remaining between them. This CDR3 contains 11 residues.

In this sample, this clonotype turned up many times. The DNA of the CDR3 is TGCAGCGCTTATAGGGGGGGGTTTGGGAATGAGCAGTTCTTC. Translating gives CSAYRGGFGNEQFF. The genes are TRBV29-1 and TRBJ2-1; D might be TRBD2 (7 bases). CDR3 size: 14 residues. V lost 7 bases to trimming and J lost 7 bases, with 20 bases between them. Germline V CDR1 and CDR2: SQVTM, ANQGSEA.

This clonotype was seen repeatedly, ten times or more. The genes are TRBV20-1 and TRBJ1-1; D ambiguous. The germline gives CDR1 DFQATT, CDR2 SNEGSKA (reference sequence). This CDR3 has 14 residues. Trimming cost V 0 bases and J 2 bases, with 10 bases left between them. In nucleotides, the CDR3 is TGCAGTGCTAGAGAGGGTAGGGTAAACACTGAAGCTTTCTTT. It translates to CSAREGRVNTEAFF.

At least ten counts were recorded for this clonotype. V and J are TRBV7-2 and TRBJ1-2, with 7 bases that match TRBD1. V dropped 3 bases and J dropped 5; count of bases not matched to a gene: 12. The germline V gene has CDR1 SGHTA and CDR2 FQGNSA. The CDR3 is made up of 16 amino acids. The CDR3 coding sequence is TGTGCCAGCAGCTTTACAGGGGCAGGGGAAGGTTATGGCTACACCTTC. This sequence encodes CASSFTGAGEGYGYTF.

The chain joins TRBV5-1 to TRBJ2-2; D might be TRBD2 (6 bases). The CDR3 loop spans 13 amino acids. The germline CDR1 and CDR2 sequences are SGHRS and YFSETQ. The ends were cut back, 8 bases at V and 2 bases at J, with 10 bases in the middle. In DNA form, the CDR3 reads TGCGCCAGACCGACTAGAAACACCGGGGAGCTGTTTTTT. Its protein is CARPTRNTGELFF.

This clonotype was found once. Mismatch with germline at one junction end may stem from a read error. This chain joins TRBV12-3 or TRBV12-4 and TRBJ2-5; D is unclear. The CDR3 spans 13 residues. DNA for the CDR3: TGTGCCAACAGTTTCCGACCGGAAGAGACCCAGTACTTC. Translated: CANSFRPEETQYF.

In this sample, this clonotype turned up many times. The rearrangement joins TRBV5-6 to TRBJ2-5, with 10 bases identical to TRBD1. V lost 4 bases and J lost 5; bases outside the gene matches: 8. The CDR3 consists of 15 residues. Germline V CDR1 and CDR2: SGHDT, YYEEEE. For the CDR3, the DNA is TGTGCCAGCAGCCCCGGGACAGGGGATGGGGAGACCCAGTACTTC. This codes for CASSPGTGDGETQYF.